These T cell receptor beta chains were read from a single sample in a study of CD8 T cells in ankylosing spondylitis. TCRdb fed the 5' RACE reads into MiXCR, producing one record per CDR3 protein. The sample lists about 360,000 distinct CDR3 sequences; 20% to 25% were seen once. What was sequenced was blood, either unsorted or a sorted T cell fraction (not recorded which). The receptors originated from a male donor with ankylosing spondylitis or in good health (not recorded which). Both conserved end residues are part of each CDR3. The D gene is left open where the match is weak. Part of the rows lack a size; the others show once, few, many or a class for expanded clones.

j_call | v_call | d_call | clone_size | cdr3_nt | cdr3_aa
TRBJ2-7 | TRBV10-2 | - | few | TGCGCCAGCAGTGAGGGCATAACCTACGAGCAGTACTTC | CASSEGITYEQYF
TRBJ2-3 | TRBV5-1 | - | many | TGCGCCACCACCCCCCCGGGGTCGGATACGCAGTATTTT | CATTPPGSDTQYF
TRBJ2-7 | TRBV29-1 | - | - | TGCAGCGTCTTATTGGGGGACCTAATCCCCTACGAGCAGTACTTC | CSVLLGDLIPYEQYF
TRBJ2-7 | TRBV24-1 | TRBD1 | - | TGTGCCACCAATCCGGGACAGGGCTACGAGCAGTACTTC | CATNPGQGYEQYF
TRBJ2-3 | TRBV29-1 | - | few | TGCAGCGTTCATGGTATAGGGGGGTTGACAGATACGCAGTATTTT | CSVHGIGGLTDTQYF
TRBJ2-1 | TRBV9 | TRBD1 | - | TGTGCCAGCAGCGATGGGACAGGGGTCTTCTCCTACAATGAGCAGTTCTTC | CASSDGTGVFSYNEQFF
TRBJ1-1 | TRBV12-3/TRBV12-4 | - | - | TGTGCCAGCAGCCATCCGGGACTTGTAAGAGGGACTGAAGCTTTCTTT | CASSHPGLVRGTEAFF
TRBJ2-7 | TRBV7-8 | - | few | TGTGCCAGCAGCTGGTACCGGGACACAGCCTACGAGCAGTACTTC | CASSWYRDTAYEQYF
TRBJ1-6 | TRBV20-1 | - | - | TGCAGTGCTAGACCACAGGGTGCGGTCATGAATTCACCCCTCCACTTT | CSARPQGAVMNSPLHF
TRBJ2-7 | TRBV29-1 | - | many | TGCAGCGTTGAAGGGCAGGGCTACGAGCAGTACTTC | CSVEGQGYEQYF
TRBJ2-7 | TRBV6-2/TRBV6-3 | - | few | TGTGCCAGCAGGGGGACTTTCTACGAGCAGTACTTC | CASRGTFYEQYF
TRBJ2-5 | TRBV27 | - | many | TGTGCCAGCAGTTCCCTTAATAAGGGCGCCCAGTACTTC | CASSSLNKGAQYF
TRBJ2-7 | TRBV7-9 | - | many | TGTGCCAGCAGCCAGGACCTATACGAGCAGTACTTC | CASSQDLYEQYF
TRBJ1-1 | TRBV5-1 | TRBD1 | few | TGCGCCAGCAGCTTACCTCCGGACAGGGAGCAGACTGAAGCTTTCTTT | CASSLPPDREQTEAFF
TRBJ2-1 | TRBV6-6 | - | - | TGTGCCAGCAGTTACTTGGGGGGCCTGAACAATGAGCAGTTCTTC | CASSYLGGLNNEQFF
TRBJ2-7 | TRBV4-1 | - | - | TGCGCCAGCAGCCAAGATGTGATAGGGTACGAGCAGTACTTC | CASSQDVIGYEQYF
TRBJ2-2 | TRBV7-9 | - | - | TGTGCCAGCAGAGACAAGGCAATCGAGTCGCTGTTTTTT | CASRDKAIESLFF
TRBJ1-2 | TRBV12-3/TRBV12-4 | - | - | TGTGCCAGCAGTTTAGGCAGGATACAGACAGAAAACTATGGCTACACCTTC | CASSLGRIQTENYGYTF
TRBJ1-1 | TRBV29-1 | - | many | TGCAGCGTTGAAGGTTACACTGAAGCTTTCTTT | CSVEGYTEAFF
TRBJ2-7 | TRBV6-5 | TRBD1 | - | TGTGCCAGCAGTTCCTACAGGGGGTCTAGGGACGAGCAGTACTTC | CASSSYRGSRDEQYF
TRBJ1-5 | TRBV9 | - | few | TGTGCCAGCAGCGCGGGACCGAACAATCAGCCCCAGCATTTT | CASSAGPNNQPQHF
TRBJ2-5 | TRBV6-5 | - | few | TGTGCCAGCAGTTACTCTGACCAAGAGACCCAGTACTTC | CASSYSDQETQYF
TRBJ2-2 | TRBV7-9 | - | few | TGTGCCAGCAGCCCCCTGGACGGGGAGCTGTTTTTT | CASSPLDGELFF
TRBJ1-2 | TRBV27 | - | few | TGTGCCAGCAGTTTAACATGGAAGAGGGGCTATGGCTACACCTTC | CASSLTWKRGYGYTF
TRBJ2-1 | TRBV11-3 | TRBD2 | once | TGTGCCAGCAGCTTAGTAGTTAGCGGGTCCGATGAGCAGTTCTTC | CASSLVVSGSDEQFF
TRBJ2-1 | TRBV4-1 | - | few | TGCGCCAGCAGCCAACCCACCTCCCCGGATGAGCAGTTCTTC | CASSQPTSPDEQFF
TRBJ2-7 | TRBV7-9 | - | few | TGTGCCAGCAGCTTCCCAGGGGTCGACGAGCAGTACTTC | CASSFPGVDEQYF
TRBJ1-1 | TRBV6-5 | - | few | TGTGCCAGCAGTTACGGCCACAAAACGGGGACTGAAGCTTTCTTT | CASSYGHKTGTEAFF
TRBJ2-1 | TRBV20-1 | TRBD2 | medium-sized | TGCAGTGCTCCACCCGGGGGGGAAGCCTACAATGAGCAGTTCTTC | CSAPPGGEAYNEQFF
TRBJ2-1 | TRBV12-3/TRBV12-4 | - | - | TGTGCCAGCAGTTTAGTAGGACGGGAGCAGTTCTTC | CASSLVGREQFF
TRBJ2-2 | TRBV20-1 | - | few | TGCAGTGCGGAGGGACCCGGGGCCGGGGAGCTGTTTTTT | CSAEGPGAGELFF
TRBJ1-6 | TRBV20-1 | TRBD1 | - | TGCAGTGCTGGCGACAGGGAAGTTTTTAGTTCACCCCTCCACTTT | CSAGDREVFSSPLHF
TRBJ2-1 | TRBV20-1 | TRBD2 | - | TGCAGTGCTAGAGAACGGGGGGGCAACAATGAGCAGTTCTTC | CSARERGGNNEQFF
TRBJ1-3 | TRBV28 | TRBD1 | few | TGTGCCAGCAGCCCTGGACAGGGGGCGTATGGAAACACCATATATTTT | CASSPGQGAYGNTIYF
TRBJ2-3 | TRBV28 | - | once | TGTGCCGCCAATTCTCGAGGGGAGCTGGTTACGCAGTATTTT | CAANSRGELVTQYF
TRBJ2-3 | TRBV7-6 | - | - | TGTGCCAGCAGCTCAAATTTGGTCGCAGATACGCAGTATTTT | CASSSNLVADTQYF
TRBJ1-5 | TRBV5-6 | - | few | TGTGCCAGCAGCCTGGGGGCAGGGGAGGGCAATCAGCCCCAGCATTTT | CASSLGAGEGNQPQHF
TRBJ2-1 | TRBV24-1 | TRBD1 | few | TGTGCCACCAGCCCAGGGGGCCTCAATGAGCAGTTCTTC | CATSPGGLNEQFF
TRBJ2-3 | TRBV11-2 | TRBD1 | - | TGTGCCAGCAGCTTAGATCCCGGACAGGCCCCGGATACGCAGTATTTT | CASSLDPGQAPDTQYF
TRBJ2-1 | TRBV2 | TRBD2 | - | TGTGCCAGCAGTGACACTAGCGGGGGGGACAGCTCCTACAATGAGCAGTTCTTC | CASSDTSGGDSSYNEQFF
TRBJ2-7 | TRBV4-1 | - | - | TGCGCCAGCAGCCAAGCGGTGCAGGGGGGAGGGCAGTACTTC | CASSQAVQGGGQYF
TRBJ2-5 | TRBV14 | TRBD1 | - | TGTGCCAGCAGCCGGTCGGACAGGACCCTAGAGACCCAGTACTTC | CASSRSDRTLETQYF
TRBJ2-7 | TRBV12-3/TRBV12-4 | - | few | TGTGCCAGCAGTTTCGACGGCCTCGAGCAGTACTTC | CASSFDGLEQYF
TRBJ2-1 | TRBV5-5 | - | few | TGTGCCAGCAGCTCCTCGGGGACGGTCTACAATGAGCAGTTCTTC | CASSSSGTVYNEQFF
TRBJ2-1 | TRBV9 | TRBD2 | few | TGTGCCAGTGAGGGACTAGCGGGGGAGGAGCAGTTCTTC | CASEGLAGEEQFF
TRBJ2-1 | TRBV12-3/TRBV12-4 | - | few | TGTGCCAGCGGCGGACTGCCCTACAATGAGCAGTTCTTC | CASGGLPYNEQFF
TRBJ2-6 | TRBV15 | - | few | TGTGCCACCAGCAGAGATGTGGGCTCTGGGGCCAACGTCCTGACTTTC | CATSRDVGSGANVLTF